The clone carrying this T cell receptor (beta chain) was found many times. This sample is drawn from a study of T cells in Graves' hyperthyroidism and ophthalmopathy. V was clipped by 4 bases and J by 10 bases; unmatched bases: 12. The CDR3 runs to 14 residues. In germline, CDR1 is DFQATT, CDR2 SNEGSKA (reference sequence). TCR beta CDR3 regions were amplified from RNA. Initially, a first-round RT-PCR of the TCR CDR3 employed the HTBI primer set. Using its own MiXCR run on the multiplex PCR reads, TCRdb lists one record per CDR3 protein. The table lists approximately 320,000 distinct CDR3 sequences, 16% of them singletons.

This chain connects TRBV20-1 to TRBJ2-1, with 8 nucleotides matching TRBD2. The source is a man between 25 and 39 years old with Graves' hyperthyroidism. The sequenced material came from blood. CDR3 loop: CSATQGSGGREQFF. The CDR3 bases are TGCAGTGCTACCCAGGGCTCGGGGGGGCGGGAGCAGTTCTTC.